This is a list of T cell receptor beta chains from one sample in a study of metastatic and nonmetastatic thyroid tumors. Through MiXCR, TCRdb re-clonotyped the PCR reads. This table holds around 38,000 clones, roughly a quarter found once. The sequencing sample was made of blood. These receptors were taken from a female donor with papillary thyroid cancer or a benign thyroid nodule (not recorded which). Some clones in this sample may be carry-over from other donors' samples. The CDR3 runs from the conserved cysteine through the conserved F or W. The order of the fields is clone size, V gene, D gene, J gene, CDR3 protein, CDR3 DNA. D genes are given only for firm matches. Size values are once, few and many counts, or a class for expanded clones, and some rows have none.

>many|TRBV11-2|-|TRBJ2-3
CASSLNYGGSTDTQYF
TGTGCCAGCAGCTTAAATTATGGAGGGAGCACAGATACGCAGTATTTT
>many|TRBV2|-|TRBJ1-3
CASSAPGSGNTIYF
TGTGCCAGCAGTGCGCCGGGCTCTGGAAACACCATATATTTT
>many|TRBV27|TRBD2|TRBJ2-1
CASRLAGGPNEQFF
TGTGCCAGCAGGTTAGCGGGGGGGCCCAATGAGCAGTTCTTC
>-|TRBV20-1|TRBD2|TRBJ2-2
CSARDLAGDTGELFF
TGCAGTGCTAGAGATCTAGCGGGGGACACCGGGGAGCTGTTTTTT
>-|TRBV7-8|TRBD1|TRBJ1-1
CASSLEPGQVGTEAFF
TGTGCCAGCAGCTTAGAACCGGGACAGGTGGGAACTGAGGCTTTCTTT
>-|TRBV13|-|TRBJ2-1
CASSPGLGAGNEQFF
TGTGCCAGCTCCCCTGGTTTGGGAGCGGGTAATGAGCAGTTCTTC
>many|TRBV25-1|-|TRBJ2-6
CASSPLGLGANVLTF
TGTGCCAGCAGTCCCCTGGGGCTCGGGGCCAACGTCCTGACTTTC
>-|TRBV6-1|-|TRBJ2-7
CASSSRTSHEQYF
TGTGCCAGCAGCTCACGGACTTCTCACGAGCAGTACTTC
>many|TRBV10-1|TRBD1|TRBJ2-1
CAIRTGSAYNEQFF
TGCGCCATCCGGACAGGGTCGGCATACAATGAGCAGTTCTTC
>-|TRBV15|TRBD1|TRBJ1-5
CATSSERDRAGRNQPQHF
TGTGCCACCAGCAGTGAAAGAGACAGGGCAGGCCGCAATCAGCCCCAGCATTTT
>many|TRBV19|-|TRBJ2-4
CASNEGLGKNIQYF
TGTGCCAGTAACGAGGGTTTGGGCAAAAACATTCAGTACTTC
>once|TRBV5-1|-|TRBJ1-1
CASSLGDWSESFF
TGCGCCAGCAGCTTGGGGGACTGGAGTGAATCTTTCTTT
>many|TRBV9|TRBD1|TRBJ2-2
CASSVATAGTGSGELFF
TGTGCCAGCAGCGTAGCTACAGCCGGGACAGGGTCCGGGGAGCTGTTTTTT
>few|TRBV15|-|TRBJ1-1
CATSRDLREAFF
TGTGCCACCAGCAGAGATCTTCGAGAAGCTTTCTTT
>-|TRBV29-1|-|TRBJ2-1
CSVDSPEAGSFYNEQFF
TGCAGCGTTGATTCTCCAGAGGCAGGGTCCTTCTACAATGAGCAGTTCTTC
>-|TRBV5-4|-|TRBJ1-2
CASSWTATEYGYTF
TGTGCCAGCAGCTGGACAGCTACAGAATATGGCTACACCTTC
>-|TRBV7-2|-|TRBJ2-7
CASSLGLSSYEQYF
TGTGCCAGCAGCTTAGGCTTGAGCTCCTACGAGCAGTACTTC
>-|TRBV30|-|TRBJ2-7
CAWTLGVTYEQYF
TGTGCCTGGACCCTCGGGGTTACCTACGAGCAGTACTTC
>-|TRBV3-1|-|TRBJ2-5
CASSSGGVIQETQYF
TGTGCCAGCAGCTCCGGCGGGGTGATTCAAGAGACCCAGTACTTC
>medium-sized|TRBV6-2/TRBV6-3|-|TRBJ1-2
CASSYSTGDGYTF
TGTGCCAGCAGTTACTCTACGGGGGACGGCTACACCTTC
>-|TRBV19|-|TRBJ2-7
CASSIGLRYEQYF
TGTGCCAGTAGTATAGGGCTCAGGTACGAGCAGTACTTC
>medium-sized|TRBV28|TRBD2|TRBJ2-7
CASRAGTRFLEQYF
TGTGCCAGCAGGGCCGGGACTAGGTTCCTCGAGCAGTACTTC
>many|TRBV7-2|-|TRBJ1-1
CASSLGGATEAFF
TGTGCCAGCAGCTTGGGGGGAGCGACTGAAGCTTTCTTT
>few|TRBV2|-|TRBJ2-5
CASTRGAAETQYF
TGTGCCAGCACCCGTGGGGCTGCAGAGACCCAGTACTTC
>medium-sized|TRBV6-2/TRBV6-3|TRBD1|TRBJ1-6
CASSYTGQGNSPLHF
TGTGCCAGCAGTTACACGGGACAGGGGAATTCACCCCTCCACTTT
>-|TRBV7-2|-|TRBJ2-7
CASGKQWPSYEQYF
TGTGCCAGCGGCAAACAGTGGCCTTCCTACGAGCAGTACTTC
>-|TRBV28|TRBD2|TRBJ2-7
CASSSPSGGSYEQYF
TGTGCCAGCAGTTCTCCTAGCGGGGGCTCCTACGAGCAGTACTTC
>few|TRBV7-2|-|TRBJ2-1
CASSLAQGSQFF
TGTGCCAGCAGCTTAGCTCAGGGGTCGCAGTTCTTC
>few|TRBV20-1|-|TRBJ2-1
CSARDQESGTFGSYNEQFF
TGCAGTGCTAGAGATCAGGAGTCGGGGACATTCGGCTCCTACAATGAGCAGTTCTTC
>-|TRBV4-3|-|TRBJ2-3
CASSQDIAADTQYF
TGCGCCAGCAGCCAAGATATAGCTGCAGATACGCAGTATTTT
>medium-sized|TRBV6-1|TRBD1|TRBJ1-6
CASSDEQGEGSPLHF
TGTGCCAGCAGTGACGAACAGGGGGAAGGTTCACCCCTCCACTTT
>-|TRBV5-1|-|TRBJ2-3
CASSLEWQEGTQYF
TGCGCCAGCAGCTTGGAGTGGCAAGAGGGTACGCAGTATTTT
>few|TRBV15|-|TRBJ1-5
CATSREGSYSNQPQHF
TGTGCCACCAGCAGAGAAGGCAGCTATAGCAATCAGCCCCAGCATTTT
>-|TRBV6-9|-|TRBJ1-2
CASSILYYGYTF
TGTGCCAGCAGTATTCTATATTACGGCTACACTTTC
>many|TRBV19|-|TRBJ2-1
CASSTQFSEQFF
TGTGCCAGTAGTACCCAGTTCAGCGAGCAGTTCTTC
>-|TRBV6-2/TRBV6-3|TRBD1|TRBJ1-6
CASSRPGQRDSPLHF
TGTGCCAGCAGTCGACCGGGACAGAGGGATTCACCCCTCCACTTT